Listed here are 5 T cell receptor beta chains from one sample, sequenced in a study of human T cells and chemical hapten exposure. TCRdb recomputed calls from the RACE reads with MiXCR, one row per CDR3 protein. The sample shows 150,000 to 200,000 distinct CDR3 sequences, 20% to 25% of them seen only once. Described time point: patch test 1, 2 weeks after DPC sensitization. The treatment here: therapeutic diphenylcyclopropenone sensitization with weekly scalp DPC. The sequencing used whole blood, collected in connection with sensitization to the hapten diphenylcyclopropenone (DPC). Every receptor here comes from a woman in her fifties or sixties with alopecia areata. Some clones in this sample may be carry-over from other donors' samples.

The chain couples TRBV6-6 to TRBJ1-1; no clear D. Trimming stripped 0 bases from V and 5 bases from J, with 10 bases between. There are 14 residues in the CDR3. Germline CDR1 MNHNY, CDR2 SVGAGI (reference sequence). CDR3 protein: CASSYSAGETEAFF. The CDR3 DNA sequence: TGTGCCAGCAGTTACTCCGCCGGAGAAACTGAAGCTTTCTTT.

The chain joins TRBV20-1 to TRBJ2-7; TRBD2 is a possible D gene (6 bases). Per the germline V gene, CDR1 is DFQATT and CDR2 is SNEGSKA (reference sequence). V lost 5 bases and J lost 6, with 11 bases in between. CDR3 size: 11 residues. As DNA, the CDR3 is TGCAGTGCTTGCCGGGAGAGCGAGCAGTACTTC. Translating gives CSACRESEQYF.

This clonotype has just a few counts. The chain has TRBV18 and TRBJ2-7; D possibly corresponds to TRBD2 (6 bases). This CDR3 has 16 residues. The V end was cut by 3 bases, the J end by 3 bases, with 18 bases between. Germline lookup yields CDR1 KGHSH and CDR2 LQKENI. For the CDR3, the DNA is TGTGCCAGCTCACCCTACCGGGACTCCCGAATCTACGAGCAGTACTTC. Translation gives CASSPYRDSRIYEQYF.

This clonotype was detected many times. This chain connects TRBV29-1 to TRBJ1-6; the D is unclear. The CDR3 is 13 residues long. Germline loops: CDR1 SQVTM, CDR2 ANQGSEA. V was cut by 4 bases and J by 5 bases, with 9 bases left in between. The CDR3 sequence: CSVVVGNNSPLHF. The CDR3 DNA sequence: TGCAGCGTTGTTGTGGGAAATAATTCACCCCTCCACTTT.

This clonotype appeared a few times. V and J are TRBV29-1 and TRBJ1-4, with 10 bases matching TRBD1. Germline V gene lookup returns CDR1 SQVTM and CDR2 ANQGSEA. There are 14 residues in the CDR3. V lost 8 bases, J lost 8 bases, and 11 bases stayed unmatched. This CDR3 is CSIRKTGGDEKLFF. The DNA of the CDR3 is TGCAGCATTCGCAAGACAGGGGGCGACGAAAAACTGTTTTTT.